This T cell receptor (beta chain) stems from a study of monozygotic twins with inflammatory bowel disease. Total RNA input per TCR library was 3500 ng. The template switching step added UMIs that contained a 6-nucleotide sample barcode. cDNA for TCRalpha and TCRbeta was amplified by nested PCRs of about 15 then 9 cycles. TCRdb reprocessed the 5' RACE reads, with one entry per CDR3 protein and no DNA. Recorded for this sample: around 380,000 distinct CDR3 sequences. This CDR3 has 13 amino acids. The germline V gene has CDR1 MDHEN and CDR2 SYDVKM. The V and J genes are TRBV28 and TRBJ1-3. This TCR was recovered from a human donor with ulcerative colitis or Crohn's disease, or a healthy co-twin of an affected twin (not recorded which). The source material was blood. The CDR3 is CASSHVSGNTIYF. Drawing the rest from reference TRBV28 and TRBJ1-3, the complete variable domain is DVKVTQSSRYLVKRTGEKVFLECVQDMDHENMFWYRQDPGLGLRLIYFSYDVKMKEKGDIPEGYSVSREKKERFSLILESASTNQTSMYLCASSHVSGNTIYFGEGSWLTVV.